These 17 T cell receptor beta chains were sequenced from one sample in a study of technical replicates of blood from four donors (dated by TCRdb to 2015 to 2018). Library preparation was by the immunoSEQ multiplex PCR assay. The table was pulled from immuneACCESS by TCRdb, which kept in-frame rearrangements only. Such tables lose some clones; where checked, under half of the loss comes from unresolved V genes, and the rest has no known cause. In all, the sample holds under 85,000 clones, and approximately 94% of those were seen once. 0.2% to 0.3% of the sample is in the top ten clones. The sequenced material came from T cells isolated from PBMCs. The receptors shown here come from a human donor in good health.

The table lists this clone with a count of one. The rearrangement joins TRBV28 to TRBJ1-2, with a possible D match to TRBD1 (5 bases). V lost 7 bases, J lost 5 bases, and 8 bases lay in between. Germline lookup yields CDR1 MDHEN and CDR2 SYDVKM. The CDR3 runs 11 residues. The DNA for the CDR3 is TGTGCCAGCACGCCAGGGTATGGCTACACCTTC. It yields the protein CASTPGYGYTF.

This chain's CDR3 is CASSQVLGQAYGYTF. For the CDR3, the DNA is TGCGCCAGCAGCCAAGTATTAGGACAGGCCTATGGCTACACCTTC. The rearrangement links TRBV4-1 to TRBJ1-2, with 7 bases identical to TRBD1. CDR3 length: 15 residues. J was trimmed by 4 bases and V by 1 base; bases with no gene match: 6. Germline V lookup: CDR1 MGHRA, CDR2 YSYEKL.

This sequence joins TRBV18 and TRBJ1-2, with D perhaps matching TRBD1 (5 bases). In germline, CDR1 is KGHSH, CDR2 LQKENI. This CDR3 spans 15 amino acids. The ends were cut back, 0 bases at V and 5 bases at J, with 13 bases in the middle. The CDR3 sequence is CASSPPSGAGYGYTF. CDR3 in DNA: TGTGCCAGCTCACCACCCAGCGGGGCAGGGTATGGCTACACCTTC. Full variable domain (outside the CDR3, taken from reference TRBV18 and TRBJ1-2): NAGVMQNPRHLVRRRGQEARLRCSPMKGHSHVYWYRQLPEEGLKFMVYLQKENIIDESGMPKERFSAEFPKEGPSILRIQQVVRGDSAAYFCASSPPSGAGYGYTFGSGTRLTVV.

This sequence joins TRBV19 and TRBJ2-7; D is perhaps TRBD1 (6 bases). The CDR3 runs to 15 residues. Germline V gene data show CDR1 as LNHDA and CDR2 as SQIVND (reference sequence). V was shortened by 9 bases and J by 2 bases, with 20 bases between the two germline ends. The CDR3 here is CASSATTGTTYEQYF. CDR3 DNA sequence: TGTGCCAGCTCCGCCACGACAGGTACTACCTACGAGCAGTACTTC.

The genes are TRBV6-1 and TRBJ1-6; D unclear. Germline CDR1 MNHNS, CDR2 SASEGT. Trimming cost V 3 bases and J 6 bases, with 9 bases left between them. This CDR3 spans 14 amino acids. The chain's CDR3 is CASSELGRNSPLHF. Here the CDR3 DNA reads TGTGCCAGCAGTGAGCTTGGGCGTAATTCACCCCTCCACTTT.

This chain uses TRBV7-8 with TRBJ2-7, with 7 bases that match TRBD1. Losses at the gene ends were 5 bases for V and 3 bases for J; bases not matched to a gene: 7. In germline, CDR1 is SGHVS, CDR2 FQNEAQ. The CDR3 runs to 14 residues. The CDR3 sequence is CASSPRDRDYEQYF. CDR3 sequence (DNA): TGTGCCAGCAGCCCCAGGGACAGAGACTACGAGCAGTACTTC.

The chain carries TRBV4-1 and TRBJ2-2; TRBD2 agrees at 11 bases. The CDR3 has 16 amino acids. V lost 4 bases to trimming and J lost 5 bases; unmatched junction nucleotides: 6. The V gene's germline CDR1 is MGHRA and CDR2 YSYEKL. CDR3: CASSRGLAGGTGELFF. The CDR3 DNA reads as TGCGCCAGCAGCCGCGGACTAGCGGGTGGTACCGGGGAGCTGTTTTTT.

The chain joins TRBV28 to TRBJ2-5; perhaps TRBD2 as D (5 bases). The end of the DNA fits TRBJ2-7 better, so the J call may be wrong. Germline V gene sequence: CDR1 MDHEN, CDR2 SYDVKM. This CDR3 spans 17 amino acids. Here the CDR3 reads CASSLRRTRGSLGEQYF. The CDR3 DNA reads TGTGCCAGCAGTTTACGAAGAACGAGAGGGTCCCTCGGCGAGCAGTACTTC.

This chain uses TRBV30 with TRBJ2-5; D perhaps matches TRBD1 (6 bases). Germline V lookup: CDR1 GTSNPN, CDR2 SVGIG (reference sequence). This CDR3 region has 14 residues. With 2 bases removed from V and 5 bases from J, the gap between germline ends came to 15 bases. CDR3 DNA sequence: TGTGCCTGGAGTAGAGACGACAGGTTGGAGACCCAGTACTTC. Protein sequence: CAWSRDDRLETQYF.

The rearrangement joins TRBV27 to TRBJ2-7; the D gene is possibly TRBD1 (5 bases). Germline V CDR1 and CDR2: MNHEY, SMNVEV (reference sequence). V lost 2 bases to trimming and J lost 2 bases, with 10 bases between them. The CDR3 spans 14 residues. CDR3 loop: CASSLGQGTYEQYF. CDR3 coding DNA: TGTGCCAGCAGTTTAGGGCAGGGAACCTACGAGCAGTACTTC.

The genes are TRBV18 and TRBJ2-1, with D perhaps TRBD2 (7 bases). CDR1 is KGHSH, CDR2 LQKENI, per germline. V was cut by 3 bases and J by 8 bases, with 8 bases left in between. The CDR3 covers 12 residues. The CDR3 sequence: CASSPGGHEQFF. DNA of the CDR3: TGTGCCAGCTCACCGGGGGGGCATGAGCAGTTCTTC.

Here the CDR3 reads CASSLDYSGFETQYF. As DNA, the CDR3 is TGTGCCAGCAGCTTAGATTACTCGGGGTTCGAGACCCAGTACTTC. The chain joins TRBV11-2 to TRBJ2-5; D is perhaps TRBD2 (5 bases). Germline CDR1 reads SGHAT; CDR2 reads FQNNGV. The CDR3 loop spans 15 amino acids. The V and J ends lost 0 bases and 5 bases respectively, with 13 bases between them.

A remark on this clone: One junction end does not reproduce the germline sequence, and a read error may be involved. The DNA for the CDR3 is TGTGCCAGCAGTCTATCCCCAGGGACAGGCTACGAGCAGTACTTC. It is translated as CASSLSPGTGYEQYF. This chain joins TRBV27 and TRBJ2-7; 8 bases line up with TRBD1. This CDR3 has 15 amino acids. Looked up from germline, CDR1 is MNHEY and CDR2 is SMNVEV (reference sequence).

The chain joins TRBV5-1 to TRBJ1-4; perhaps TRBD1 as D (5 bases). The CDR3 is 15 amino acids. Deletions cut 0 bases from V and 7 bases from J, with 13 bases between. Germline V CDR1 and CDR2: SGHRS, YFSETQ. CDR3 sequence reads: CASSLGAGSGEKLFF. DNA for the CDR3: TGCGCCAGCAGCTTGGGGGCAGGGTCGGGTGAAAAACTGTTTTTT.

The DNA of the CDR3 is TGTGCCTGGAGTGTTCCCCCACAACAGCCCCAGCATTTT. As protein: CAWSVPPQQPQHF. The chain recombines TRBV30 with TRBJ1-5; D gene ambiguous. Germline V gene sequence: CDR1 GTSNPN, CDR2 SVGIG (reference sequence). The CDR3 spans 13 residues. With 0 bases removed from V and 7 bases from J, the gap between germline ends came to 10 bases.

The chain couples TRBV7-8 to TRBJ2-7; 9 positions match TRBD1. The CDR3 totals 16 residues. Germline lookup yields CDR1 SGHVS and CDR2 FQNEAQ. V gave up 5 bases and J gave up 2 bases; unmatched junction bases: 10. The CDR3 loop reads CASSIWTGATTYEQYF. The CDR3, as DNA: TGTGCCAGCAGCATATGGACAGGGGCTACCACCTACGAGCAGTACTTC.

This sequence joins TRBV11-3 and TRBJ1-6; a weak D match, TRBD1 (5 bases). CDR3 size: 14 residues. Trimming cost V 5 bases and J 7 bases, with 12 bases left between them. Looked up from germline, CDR1 is SGHNT and CDR2 is YENEEA. The CDR3 reads CASSLRTFNSPLHF. DNA of the CDR3: TGTGCCAGCAGCCTTAGGACATTCAATTCACCCCTCCACTTT. The whole variable domain, filled in from reference TRBV11-3 and TRBJ1-6, reads EAGVVQSPRYKIIEKKQPVAFWCNPISGHNTLYWYLQNLGQGPELLIRYENEEAVDDSQLPKDRFSAERLKGVDSTLKIQPAELGDSAVYLCASSLRTFNSPLHFGNGTRLTVT.